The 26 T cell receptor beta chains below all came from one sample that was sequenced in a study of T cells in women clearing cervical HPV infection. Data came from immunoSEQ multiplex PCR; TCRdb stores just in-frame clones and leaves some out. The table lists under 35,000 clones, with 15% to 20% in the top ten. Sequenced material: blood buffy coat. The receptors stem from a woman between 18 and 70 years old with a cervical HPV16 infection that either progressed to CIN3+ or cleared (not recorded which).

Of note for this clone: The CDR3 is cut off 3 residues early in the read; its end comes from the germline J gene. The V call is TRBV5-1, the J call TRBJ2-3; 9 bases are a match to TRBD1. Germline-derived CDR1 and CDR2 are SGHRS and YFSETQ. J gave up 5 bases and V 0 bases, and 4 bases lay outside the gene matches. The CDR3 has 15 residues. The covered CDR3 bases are TGCGCCAGCAGCTTGGCGGGACAGGGCATAGATACG. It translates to CASSLAGQGIDT. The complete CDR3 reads CASSLAGQGIDTQYF.

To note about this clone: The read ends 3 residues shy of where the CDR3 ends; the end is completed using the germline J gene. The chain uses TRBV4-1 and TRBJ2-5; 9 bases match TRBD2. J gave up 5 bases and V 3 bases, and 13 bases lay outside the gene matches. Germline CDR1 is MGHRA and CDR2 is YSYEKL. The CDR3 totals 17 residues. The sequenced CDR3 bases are TGCGCCAGCAGCCAGCCGACTAGCGGTCATTTACGGGAGACC. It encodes CASSQPTSGHLRET. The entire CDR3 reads CASSQPTSGHLRETQYF.

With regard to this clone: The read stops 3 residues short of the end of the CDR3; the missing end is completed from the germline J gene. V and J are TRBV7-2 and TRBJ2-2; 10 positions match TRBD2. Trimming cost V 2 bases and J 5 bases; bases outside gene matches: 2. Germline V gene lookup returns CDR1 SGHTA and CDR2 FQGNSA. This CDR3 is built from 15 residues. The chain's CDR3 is CASSLIAGGTGELFF. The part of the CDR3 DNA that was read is TGTGCCAGCAGCTTAATAGCGGGGGGAACCGGGGAG.

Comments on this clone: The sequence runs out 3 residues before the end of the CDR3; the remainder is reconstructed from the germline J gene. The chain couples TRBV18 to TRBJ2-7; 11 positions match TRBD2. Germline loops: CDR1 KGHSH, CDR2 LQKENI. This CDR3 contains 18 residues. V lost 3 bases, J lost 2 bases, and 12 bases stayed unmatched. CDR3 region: CASSPFPQGLADTYEQYF. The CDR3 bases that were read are TGTGCCAGCTCACCCTTCCCGCAGGGACTAGCGGACACCTACGAG.

The covered CDR3 bases are TGCGCCAGCAGCGGGACTAGCCCCTACAATGAG. It specifies CASSGTSPYNE. The complete CDR3 protein is CASSGTSPYNEQFF. The rearrangement uses TRBV10-1 and TRBJ2-1; TRBD2 matches 9 bases. Read data end 3 residues before the CDR3 end; the end is taken from the germline J gene. Germline CDR1 is WNHNN and CDR2 is SYGVQD (reference sequence). The J segment lost 2 bases and the V segment lost 6 bases, leaving 2 bases of the junction unmatched. This CDR3 has 14 residues.

The sequenced CDR3 bases are TGTGCCAGCGGGTCTCCCGGGACACTAACCTACGAC. It codes for CASGSPGTLTYD. The full CDR3 sequence reads CASGSPGTLTYDYTF. V usage is TRBV2 and J usage is TRBJ1-2; perhaps TRBD1 as D (6 bases). The CDR3 extends 3 residues past the end of the read, so its final part is completed from the germline J gene. This CDR3 spans 15 amino acids. CDR1 is SNHLY and CDR2 is FYNNEI in the germline V gene.

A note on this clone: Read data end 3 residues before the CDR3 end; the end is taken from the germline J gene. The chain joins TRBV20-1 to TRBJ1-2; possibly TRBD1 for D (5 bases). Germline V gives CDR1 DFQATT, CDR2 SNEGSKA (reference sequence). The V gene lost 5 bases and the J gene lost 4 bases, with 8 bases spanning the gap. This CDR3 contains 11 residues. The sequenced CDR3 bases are TGCAGTGCTGGGGGGGGCTATGGC. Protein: CSAGGGYG. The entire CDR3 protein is CSAGGGYGYTF.

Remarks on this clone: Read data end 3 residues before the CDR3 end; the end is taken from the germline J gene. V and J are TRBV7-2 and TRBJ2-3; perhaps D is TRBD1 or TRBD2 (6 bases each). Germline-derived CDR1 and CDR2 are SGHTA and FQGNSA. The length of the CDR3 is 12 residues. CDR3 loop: CASNNREETQYF. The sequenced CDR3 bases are TGTGCCAGCAACAACAGGGAGGAGACG.

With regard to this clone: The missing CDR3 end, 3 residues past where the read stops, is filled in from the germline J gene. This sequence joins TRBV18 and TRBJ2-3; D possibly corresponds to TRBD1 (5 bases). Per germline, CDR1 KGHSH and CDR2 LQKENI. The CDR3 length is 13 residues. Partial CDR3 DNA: TGTGCCAGCTCAACGACAGTTCGAGAGACG. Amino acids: CASSTTVRET. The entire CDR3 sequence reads CASSTTVRETQYF. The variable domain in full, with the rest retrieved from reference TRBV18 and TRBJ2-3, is NAGVMQNPRHLVRRRGQEARLRCSPMKGHSHVYWYRQLPEEGLKFMVYLQKENIIDESGMPKERFSAEFPKEGPSILRIQQVVRGDSAAYFCASSTTVRETQYFGPGTRLTVL.

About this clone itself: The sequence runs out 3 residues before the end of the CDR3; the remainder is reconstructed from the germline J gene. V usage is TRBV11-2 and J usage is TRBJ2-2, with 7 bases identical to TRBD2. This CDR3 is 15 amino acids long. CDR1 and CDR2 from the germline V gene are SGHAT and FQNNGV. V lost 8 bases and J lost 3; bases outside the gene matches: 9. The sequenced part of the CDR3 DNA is TGTGCCAGCGGGCCCTTGGGAGGGGACACCGGGGAG. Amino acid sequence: CASGPLGGDTGE. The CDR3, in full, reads CASGPLGGDTGELFF.

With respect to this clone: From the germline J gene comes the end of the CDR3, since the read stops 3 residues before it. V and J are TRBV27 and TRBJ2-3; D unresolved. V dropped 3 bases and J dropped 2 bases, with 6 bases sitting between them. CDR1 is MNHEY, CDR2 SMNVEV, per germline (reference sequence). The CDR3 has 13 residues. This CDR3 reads CASSFVSTDTQYF. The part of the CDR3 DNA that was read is TGTGCCAGCAGTTTCGTGTCCACAGATACG.

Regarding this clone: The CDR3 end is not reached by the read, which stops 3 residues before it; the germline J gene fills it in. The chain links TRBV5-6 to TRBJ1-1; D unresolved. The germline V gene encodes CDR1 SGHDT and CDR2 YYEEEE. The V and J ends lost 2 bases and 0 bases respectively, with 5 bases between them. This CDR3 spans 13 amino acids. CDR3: CASSFTVNTEAFF. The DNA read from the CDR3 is TGTGCCAGCAGCTTTACGGTGAACACTGAA.

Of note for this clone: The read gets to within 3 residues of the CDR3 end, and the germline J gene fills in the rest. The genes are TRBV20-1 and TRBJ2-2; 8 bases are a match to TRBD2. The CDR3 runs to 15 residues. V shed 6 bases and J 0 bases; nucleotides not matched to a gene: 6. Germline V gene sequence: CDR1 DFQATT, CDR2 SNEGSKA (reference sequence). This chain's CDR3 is CSAPRAGANTGELFF. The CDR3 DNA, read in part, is TGCAGTGCCCCGAGAGCGGGGGCGAACACCGGGGAG.

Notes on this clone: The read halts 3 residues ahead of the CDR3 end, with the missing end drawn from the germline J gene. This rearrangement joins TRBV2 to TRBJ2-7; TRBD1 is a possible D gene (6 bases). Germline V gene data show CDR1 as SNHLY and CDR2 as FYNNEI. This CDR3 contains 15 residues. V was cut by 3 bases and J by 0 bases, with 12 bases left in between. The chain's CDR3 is CASSETGTTSYEQYF. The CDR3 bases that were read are TGTGCCAGCAGTGAGACGGGGACAACCTCCTACGAG.

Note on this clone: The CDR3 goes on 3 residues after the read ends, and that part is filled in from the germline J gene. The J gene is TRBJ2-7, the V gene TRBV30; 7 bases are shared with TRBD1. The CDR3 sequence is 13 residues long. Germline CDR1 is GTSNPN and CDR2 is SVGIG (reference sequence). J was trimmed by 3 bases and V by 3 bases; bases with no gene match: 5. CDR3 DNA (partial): TGTGCCTGGAGACGTCAGGGGGACTACGAG. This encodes CAWRRQGDYE. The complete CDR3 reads CAWRRQGDYEQYF.

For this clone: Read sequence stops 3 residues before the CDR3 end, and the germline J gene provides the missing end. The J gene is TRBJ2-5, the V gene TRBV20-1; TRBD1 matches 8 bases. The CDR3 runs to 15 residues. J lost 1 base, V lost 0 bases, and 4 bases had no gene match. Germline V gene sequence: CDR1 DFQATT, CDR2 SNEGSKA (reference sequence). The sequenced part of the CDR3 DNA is TGCAGTGCTAGAGATGGCCAGGGGGCCCAAGAGACC. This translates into CSARDGQGAQET. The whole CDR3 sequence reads CSARDGQGAQETQYF.

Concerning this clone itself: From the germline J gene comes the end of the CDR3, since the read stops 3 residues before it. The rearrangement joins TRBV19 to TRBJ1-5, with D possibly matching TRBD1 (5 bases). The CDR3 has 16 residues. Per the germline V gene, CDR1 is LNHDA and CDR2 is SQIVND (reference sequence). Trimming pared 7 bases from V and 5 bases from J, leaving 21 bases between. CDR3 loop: CASTASGIRPDQPQHF. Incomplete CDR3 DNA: TGTGCCAGTACTGCCTCAGGGATCCGGCCTGATCAGCCC. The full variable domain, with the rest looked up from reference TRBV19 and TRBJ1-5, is DGGITQSPKYLFRKEGQNVTLSCEQNLNHDAMYWYRQDPGQGLRLIYYSQIVNDFQKGDIAEGYSVSREKKESFPLTVTSAQKNPTAFYLCASTASGIRPDQPQHFGDGTRLSIL.

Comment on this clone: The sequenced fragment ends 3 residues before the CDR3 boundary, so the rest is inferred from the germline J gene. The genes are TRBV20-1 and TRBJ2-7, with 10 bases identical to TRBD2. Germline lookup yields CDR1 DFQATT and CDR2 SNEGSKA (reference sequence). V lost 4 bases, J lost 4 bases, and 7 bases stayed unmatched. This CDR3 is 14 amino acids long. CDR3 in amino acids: CSANSGTSDYEQYF. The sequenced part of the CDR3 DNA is TGCAGTGCTAACTCCGGGACTAGCGATTACGAG.

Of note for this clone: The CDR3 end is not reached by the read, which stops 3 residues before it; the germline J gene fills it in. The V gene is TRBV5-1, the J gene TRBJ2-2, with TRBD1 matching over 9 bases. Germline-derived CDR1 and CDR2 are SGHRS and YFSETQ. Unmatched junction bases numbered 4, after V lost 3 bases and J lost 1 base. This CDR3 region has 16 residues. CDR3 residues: CASSWGTGMNTGELFF. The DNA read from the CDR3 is TGCGCCAGCAGCTGGGGGACAGGGATGAACACCGGGGAG.

The covered CDR3 bases are TGTGCCAGCAGTGAACAGAACACCGGGGAG. It codes for CASSEQNTGE. The whole CDR3 reads CASSEQNTGELFF. This chain connects TRBV2 to TRBJ2-2; D gene uncertain. The read finishes 3 residues shy of the CDR3 end, and the germline J gene is used to complete it. Trimming pared 2 bases from V and 1 base from J, leaving 2 bases between. The CDR3 spans 13 residues. Germline lookup yields CDR1 SNHLY and CDR2 FYNNEI.

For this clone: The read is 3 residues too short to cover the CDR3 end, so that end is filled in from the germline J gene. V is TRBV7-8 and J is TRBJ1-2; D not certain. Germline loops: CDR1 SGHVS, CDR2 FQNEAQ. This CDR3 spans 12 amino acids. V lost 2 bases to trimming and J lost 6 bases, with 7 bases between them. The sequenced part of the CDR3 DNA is TGTGCCAGCAGCTTATCTCGGGATGGC. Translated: CASSLSRDG. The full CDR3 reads CASSLSRDGYTF. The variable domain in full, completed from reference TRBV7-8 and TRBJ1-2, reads GAGVSQSPRYKVAKRGQDVALRCDPISGHVSLFWYQQALGQGPEFLTYFQNEAQLDKSGLPSDRFFAERPEGSVSTLKIQRTQQEDSAVYLCASSLSRDGYTFGSGTRLTVV.

The sequenced part of the CDR3 DNA is TGTGCCAGCACTCCCGGCTATGGC. Its protein is CASTPGYG. The full CDR3 protein reads CASTPGYGYTF. This chain uses TRBV28 with TRBJ1-2; no clear D. The sequenced fragment ends 3 residues before the CDR3 boundary, so the rest is inferred from the germline J gene. V shed 7 bases and J shed 4 bases, with 7 bases lying between them. The CDR3 is made up of 11 amino acids. Germline V gives CDR1 MDHEN, CDR2 SYDVKM.

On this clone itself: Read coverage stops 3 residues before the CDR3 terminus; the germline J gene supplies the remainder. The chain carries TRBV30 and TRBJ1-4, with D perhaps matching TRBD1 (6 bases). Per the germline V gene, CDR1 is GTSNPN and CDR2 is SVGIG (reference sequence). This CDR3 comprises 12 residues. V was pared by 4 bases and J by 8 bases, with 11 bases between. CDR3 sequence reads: CAWTGGGEKLFF. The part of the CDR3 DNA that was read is TGTGCCTGGACGGGGGGCGGAGAAAAA. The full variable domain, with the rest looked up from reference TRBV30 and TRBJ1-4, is SQTIHQWPATLVQPVGSPLSLECTVEGTSNPNLYWYRQAAGRGLQLLFYSVGIGQISSEVPQNLSASRPQDRQFILSSKKLLLSDSGFYLCAWTGGGEKLFFGSGTQLSVL.

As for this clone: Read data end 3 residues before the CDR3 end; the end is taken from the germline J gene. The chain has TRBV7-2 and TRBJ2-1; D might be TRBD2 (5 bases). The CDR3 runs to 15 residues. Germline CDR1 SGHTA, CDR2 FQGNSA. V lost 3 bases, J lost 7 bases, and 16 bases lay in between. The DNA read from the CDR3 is TGTGCCAGCAGCTTCGACTACTCTCGGGGTAATGAG. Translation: CASSFDYSRGNE. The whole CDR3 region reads CASSFDYSRGNEQFF.

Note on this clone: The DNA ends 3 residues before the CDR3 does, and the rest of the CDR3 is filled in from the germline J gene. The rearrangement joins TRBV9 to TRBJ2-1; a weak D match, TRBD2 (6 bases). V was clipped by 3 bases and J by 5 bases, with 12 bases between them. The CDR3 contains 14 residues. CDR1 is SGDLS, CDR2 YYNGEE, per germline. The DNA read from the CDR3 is TGTGCCAGCAGCGCCCCCGGGACTCACAATGAG. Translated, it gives CASSAPGTHNE. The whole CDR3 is CASSAPGTHNEQFF.

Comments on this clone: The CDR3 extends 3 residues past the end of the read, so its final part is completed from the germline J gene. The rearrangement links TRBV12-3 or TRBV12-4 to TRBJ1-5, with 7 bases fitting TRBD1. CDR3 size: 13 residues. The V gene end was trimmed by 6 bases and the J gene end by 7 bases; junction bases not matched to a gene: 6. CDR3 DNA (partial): TGTGCCAGCAGCTACGACAGGGTACAGCCC. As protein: CASSYDRVQP. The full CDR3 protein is CASSYDRVQPQHF.